This T cell receptor beta chain was identified during a study of technical replicates of blood from several donors. Profiled with immunoSEQ multiplex PCR; TCRdb holds only in-frame clones, not every one. The data hold about 70,000 clones, with more than 85% observed a single time. Germline-derived CDR1 and CDR2 are SEHNR and FQNEAQ (reference sequence). The J segment lost 7 bases and the V segment lost 1 base, leaving 6 bases of the junction unmatched. The length of the CDR3 is 15 residues. Sample: T cells isolated from PBMCs. V and J are TRBV7-9 and TRBJ1-4; 7 bases fit TRBD1. The receptor was derived from a human donor in good health. The CDR3 DNA reads as TGTGCCAGCAGCTTAGGGAGGGGGCTCGGTGAAAAACTGTTTTTT. Translated: CASSLGRGLGEKLFF.